The clone carrying this T cell receptor (beta chain) qualifies as medium-sized. Its target is not known. The data derive from a study of circulating tumor DNA in untreated peripheral T-cell lymphoma. Study-level points and caveats: Tumor-specific clonotypes: identified in roughly 80% of patients, more than 85% of baseline tissues.

CDR1 and CDR2 (germline): SGHNT, YENEEA. This CDR3 spans 14 amino acids. The ends were cut back, 3 bases at V and 4 bases at J, with 12 bases in the middle. Method: immunoSEQ multiplex PCR; TCRdb's copy keeps in-frame clones and lacks some. Of about 10,000 clones listed, approximately 76% are singletons. The sequence derives from a human donor with peripheral T-cell lymphoma. What was sequenced was tumor tissue. V and J are TRBV11-3 and TRBJ1-1, with D unresolved. The CDR3 here is CASSFSGSATEAFF. The CDR3 nucleotides read TGTGCCAGCAGCTTCTCCGGGAGTGCCACTGAAGCTTTCTTT.